This TCR beta chain came from a study of PD-1 blockade in mismatch repair-deficient tumors. Overall study context: All were previously treated, progressing patients with eleven to twelve mismatch repair-deficient cancer types. General observations from the study: After pembrolizumab, tumor-resident clones rose rapidly, then generally contracted before radiologic responses.

Profiling relied on immunoSEQ multiplex PCR, and the TCRdb table lists in-frame clones only, not all of them. Of 90,000 to 130,000 clones listed, 60% to 85% are singletons. The CDR3 is made up of 16 amino acids. From germline, CDR1 is MNHEY and CDR2 SMNVEV (reference sequence). J gave up 4 bases and V 3 bases, and 12 bases lay outside the gene matches. Concerning this clone itself: Its antigen is as yet unknown.

PCR or immunohistochemistry showed mismatch repair deficiency in every enrolled patient. TCR sequencing covered a few patients who responded to pembrolizumab. The chain is built from TRBV27 and TRBJ2-7, with 7 bases that match TRBD2. Here the sequenced sample was peripheral blood, taken 60 to 65 weeks after starting pembrolizumab. This TCR came from an adult with mismatch repair-deficient cancer. The CDR3 region has the DNA TGTGCCAGCAGTTTTGGGAGGGCGGTAGATACTTACGAGCAGTACTTC. It specifies CASSFGRAVDTYEQYF.